This record looks at one T cell receptor (beta chain) sequence and its context. Its antigen is not known. The data are from a study of T cells and Merkel cell carcinoma outcomes. Study-wide results and caveats: Reportedly, T-cell repertoire with density predicts Merkel cell carcinoma outcomes.

There are 15 residues in the CDR3. The ends were cut back, 3 bases at V and 4 bases at J, with 15 bases in the middle. Germline CDR1 reads SGHVS; CDR2 reads FQNEAQ. This table comes from immunoSEQ multiplex PCR, and its TCRdb copy is limited to in-frame clones, with some not included. In the table there are 3,500 to 4,000 clones, about 92% of which are singletons. The chain has TRBV7-8 and TRBJ1-2; D uncertain. The TCR comes from a human donor with Merkel cell carcinoma. What was sequenced was tumor tissue from Merkel cell carcinoma. The chain's CDR3 is CASSFSGARSYGYTF. The CDR3 DNA follows: TGTGCCAGCAGCTTCTCTGGCGCTCGGAGCTATGGCTACACCTTC. Full variable domain (outside the CDR3, taken from reference TRBV7-8 and TRBJ1-2): GAGVSQSPRYKVAKRGQDVALRCDPISGHVSLFWYQQALGQGPEFLTYFQNEAQLDKSGLPSDRFFAERPEGSVSTLKIQRTQQEDSAVYLCASSFSGARSYGYTFGSGTRLTVV.